Listed below are T cell receptor beta chains from one sample, sequenced in a study of blood T cells in healthy people across ages. TCRdb passed the 5' RACE reads through MiXCR, listing each CDR3 protein once. The sample shows about 780,000 distinct CDR3 sequences, about half of them seen only once. Sequenced: blood. These receptors all stem from a man older than 75 in good health. The CDR3 runs from the conserved cysteine through the conserved F or W. The D gene is left open where the match is weak. Rows may omit the clone size; those that give it use once, few, many or a size class.

TRBJ2-1,TRBV28,.,.,CASRRAVYNEQFF
TRBJ2-1,TRBV7-8,TRBD2,.,CASSLVEPELAGDIYNELFF
TRBJ2-1,TRBV5-6,TRBD1,.,CASSLGQAYSEQFF
TRBJ2-3,TRBV11-2,.,.,CASSLADIRADTQYF
TRBJ2-5,TRBV7-2,.,many,CASSKNQGSQETQYF
TRBJ1-1,TRBV6-5,.,.,CASRPQGRNTEAFF
TRBJ2-7,TRBV7-9,.,once,CASSDTPSYEQYF
TRBJ2-5,TRBV20-1,.,.,CSADRAQETQYF
TRBJ2-1,TRBV12-3/TRBV12-4,TRBD2,many,CASSLGASGDNEQFF
TRBJ2-6,TRBV10-3,.,.,CAIRRDSGANVLTF
TRBJ1-1,TRBV11-3,.,.,CASSLDRSTEAFF
TRBJ2-1,TRBV30,TRBD1,.,CAWSRGQRQYNEQFF
TRBJ2-7,TRBV4-2,TRBD1,once,CASSPPPRDRGDYEQYF
TRBJ2-3,TRBV12-3/TRBV12-4,.,few,CASSFRLASRTDTQYF
TRBJ1-6,TRBV12-3/TRBV12-4,.,.,CASGATAGDSPLHF
TRBJ2-1,TRBV15,TRBD2,many,CATSSLREGRGNEQFF
TRBJ1-1,TRBV6-5,TRBD1,.,CASGERTGTEAFF
TRBJ1-1,TRBV10-3,.,.,CAINIPDSPNTEAFF
TRBJ1-2,TRBV3-1,.,.,CASSQDGGRGDGYTF
.,TRBV29-1,.,few,CSVEPGSGEQYF
TRBJ2-3,TRBV7-3,.,few,CASAVVSTDTQYF
TRBJ2-1,TRBV20-1,.,.,CSARGPVSSYNEQFF
TRBJ1-5,TRBV27,TRBD1,.,CASSFRPGQGNQPQHF
TRBJ2-1,TRBV10-3,TRBD2,many,CAIRRLADNEQFF
TRBJ2-3,TRBV5-1,.,few,CASSDMRGNTDTQYF
TRBJ1-4,TRBV7-2,.,.,CASSLVGQSSEKLFF
TRBJ1-4,TRBV25-1,TRBD1,.,CASSDWTGGNEKLFF
TRBJ2-1,TRBV24-1,TRBD2,.,CATSGRLADNEQFF
TRBJ2-1,TRBV27,.,.,CAEAEENEQFF
.,TRBV7-3,.,.,CASGTGVDNEQYF
TRBJ2-3,TRBV29-1,.,many,CSVDPYTDTQYF
TRBJ1-5,TRBV5-1,.,.,CASSEERGPGQPQHF
TRBJ2-1,TRBV20-1,.,.,CSARDTIGGYNEQFF
TRBJ1-2,TRBV6-5,.,.,CASSTRLSTVGGYTF
TRBJ2-5,TRBV6-1,TRBD1,few,CASSEPGTDQETQYF
TRBJ2-3,TRBV20-1,TRBD1,once,CSATPTWGTGSTDTQYF
TRBJ2-1,TRBV6-5,.,.,CASTGLRNEQFF
.,TRBV2,TRBD2,.,CASQIAGAYNEQYF
TRBJ2-7,TRBV7-8,TRBD1,few,CASAQRTGPNYEQYF
.,TRBV20-1,.,.,CSARDPGAGRETQYF
TRBJ2-1,TRBV7-2,.,.,CASSPWTEREQFF